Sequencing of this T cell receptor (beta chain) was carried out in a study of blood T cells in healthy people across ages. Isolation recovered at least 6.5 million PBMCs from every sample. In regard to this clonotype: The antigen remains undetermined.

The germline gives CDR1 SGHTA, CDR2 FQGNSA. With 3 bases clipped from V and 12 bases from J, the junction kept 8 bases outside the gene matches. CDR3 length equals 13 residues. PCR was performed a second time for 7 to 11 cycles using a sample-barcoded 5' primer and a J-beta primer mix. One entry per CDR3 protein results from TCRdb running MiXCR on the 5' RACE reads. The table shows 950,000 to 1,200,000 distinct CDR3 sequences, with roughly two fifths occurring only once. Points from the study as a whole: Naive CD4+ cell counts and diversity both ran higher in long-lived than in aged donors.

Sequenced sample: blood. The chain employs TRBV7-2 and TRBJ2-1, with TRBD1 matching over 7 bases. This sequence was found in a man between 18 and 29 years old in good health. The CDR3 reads CASSFPDRARQFF. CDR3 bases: TGTGCCAGCAGCTTCCCAGACAGGGCTCGGCAGTTCTTC.